This T cell receptor (beta chain) comes out of a study of technical replicates of blood from several donors. CDR1 is SGHTA, CDR2 FQGNSA, per germline. Trimming took 5 bases from V and 8 from J; bases not matched to a gene: 5. This CDR3 has 14 amino acids. Profiled with immunoSEQ multiplex PCR; TCRdb holds only in-frame clones, not every one. The table shows 50,000 to 70,000 clones, with 90% to 95% occurring only once. The chain carries TRBV7-2 and TRBJ2-1; TRBD1 matches at 11 bases. The source material was PBMCs. The TCR sequence derives from a human donor in good health. Some clones in this sample may be carry-over from other donors' samples. Here the CDR3 reads CASSGTGGQHEQFF. CDR3 nucleotide sequence: TGTGCCAGCAGCGGGACAGGGGGTCAACATGAGCAGTTCTTC.